This T cell receptor (beta chain) is drawn from a study of CD8+ T cells in alopecia areata. Study summary: Tofacitinib was taken orally by treated patients, and the dose was 5 to 10 mg twice daily. The protocol delivered tofacitinib for 6 to 18 months, then withdrew it for 6 months. Study results and limitations: Within the top 100, expanded CD8+ clones significantly decreased with tofacitinib, as did scalp clonality.

Treatment denoted: oral pan-JAK inhibitor, 5-10 mg twice daily. Remarks on this clone: The antigen remains undetermined.

Losses at the gene ends were 7 bases for V and 0 bases for J; bases not matched to a gene: 8. CDR3 size: 15 residues. Germline V gene lookup returns CDR1 SNHLY and CDR2 FYNNEI. RNA, once extracted, was reverse transcribed into cDNA for use as the sequencing template. Profiled with immunoSEQ multiplex PCR; TCRdb holds only in-frame clones, not every one. The sample has about 190,000 clones, about three fifths seen once. The sequence derives from a human donor with alopecia areata. The input for sequencing was CD4+ T cells sorted from blood, taken at week 4, from a patient treated with tofacitinib. This chain connects TRBV2 to TRBJ1-1; 7 bases match TRBD1. CDR3 amino acids: CASKRPGGLNTEAFF. CDR3 DNA sequence: TGTGCCAGCAAGAGACCAGGGGGATTGAACACTGAAGCTTTCTTT.